These 20 T cell receptor beta chains were all obtained from the same sample, sequenced in a study of CD8 T cells in Susac syndrome. It was with random hexamers that roughly 0.45 to 1 ug RNA was reverse transcribed. Each CDR3 protein is one row after TCRdb ran MiXCR on the immunoSEQ multiplex PCR reads. The sample includes under 250,000 distinct CDR3 sequences, 80% to 95% of them seen just once. The sample consisted of CD4+ T cells from PBMCs. Receptors were obtained from a human donor with multiple sclerosis.

The chain is built from TRBV7-6 and TRBJ2-1; the D gene is possibly TRBD1 (5 bases). The CDR3 loop spans 15 amino acids. Germline V gives CDR1 SGHVS, CDR2 FNYEAQ. Trimming left V 1 base short and J 3 bases short, with 10 bases between. The CDR3 DNA follows: TGTGCCAGCAGCTTAGTCAGGGCCCTCTACAATGAGCAGTTCTTC. Its translation is CASSLVRALYNEQFF. Supplemented by reference TRBV7-6 and TRBJ2-1, the full variable domain reads GAGVSQSPRYKVTKRGQDVALRCDPISGHVSLYWYRQALGQGPEFLTYFNYEAQQDKSGLPNDRFSAERPEGSISTLTIQRTEQRDSAMYRCASSLVRALYNEQFFGPGTRLTVL.

The V call is TRBV28, the J call TRBJ1-2; TRBD1 matches 7 bases. This CDR3 spans 14 amino acids. The trim removed 5 bases at V and 4 bases at J, leaving 7 bases unmatched. Per the germline V gene, CDR1 is MDHEN and CDR2 is SYDVKM. CDR3 amino acids: CASSPPGQLYGYTF. The CDR3 nucleotides read TGTGCCAGCAGTCCCCCGGGACAGCTCTATGGCTACACCTTC.

The V and J genes are TRBV20-1 and TRBJ2-5, with TRBD2 as a possible D gene (6 bases). This CDR3 is built from 15 residues. Per the germline V gene, CDR1 is DFQATT and CDR2 is SNEGSKA (reference sequence). V lost 3 bases and J 2 bases, leaving 16 bases between the germline ends. DNA of the CDR3: TGCAGTGCTAGGGGTCCGGGACTCCAACAAGAGACCCAGTACTTC. This codes for CSARGPGLQQETQYF.

V usage is TRBV7-2 and J usage is TRBJ2-2; TRBD1 might be the D (5 bases). The CDR3 covers 13 residues. Looked up from germline, CDR1 is SGHTA and CDR2 is FQGNSA. V lost 4 bases and J 7 bases, leaving 10 bases between the germline ends. CDR3 coding DNA: TGTGCCAGCAGCTCCGCCCAGGGCGGGGAGCTGTTTTTT. It is translated as CASSSAQGGELFF.

The rearrangement joins TRBV11-3 to TRBJ2-5; 7 positions match TRBD1. Per germline, CDR1 SGHNT and CDR2 YENEEA. The CDR3 has 13 residues. Germline trimming cut 4 bases from V and 5 bases from J; bases unmatched to any gene: 4. The DNA for the CDR3 is TGTGCCAGCAGCTCACAGGGGATGGAGACCCAGTACTTC. It encodes CASSSQGMETQYF. The variable domain in full, with the rest retrieved from reference TRBV11-3 and TRBJ2-5, is EAGVVQSPRYKIIEKKQPVAFWCNPISGHNTLYWYLQNLGQGPELLIRYENEEAVDDSQLPKDRFSAERLKGVDSTLKIQPAELGDSAVYLCASSSQGMETQYFGPGTRLLVL.

This clonotype turned up a few times. This chain joins TRBV27 and TRBJ1-2; 8 positions agree with TRBD1. The CDR3 covers 13 residues. The germline gives CDR1 MNHEY, CDR2 SMNVEV (reference sequence). V was clipped by 3 bases and J by 6 bases; unmatched bases: 3. CDR3 sequence reads: CASSFGQGDGYTF. The CDR3, as DNA: TGTGCCAGCAGTTTCGGACAGGGTGATGGCTACACCTTC.

This clonotype was detected once. The chain carries TRBV12-3 or TRBV12-4 and TRBJ1-2, with 9 bases matching TRBD1. V lost 6 bases and J lost 7; bases outside the gene matches: 12. CDR3 length equals 15 residues. CDR3 protein: CASSSNRGPGRGYTF. The CDR3 bases are TGTGCCAGCAGCTCAAACAGGGGGCCCGGGCGTGGCTACACCTTC.

The J gene is TRBJ2-7, the V gene TRBV6-1; D might be TRBD1 (6 bases). Germline CDR1 reads MNHNS; CDR2 reads SASEGT. Trimming removed 5 bases from V and 5 bases from J, with 19 bases in between. This CDR3 spans 15 amino acids. CDR3 in amino acids: CASSRSTGSFNEQYF. CDR3 nucleotides: TGTGCCAGCAGTCGATCCACAGGGAGTTTCAACGAGCAGTACTTC.

The genes are TRBV30 and TRBJ1-6; TRBD1 is a possible D gene (5 bases). The CDR3 loop spans 14 amino acids. Germline V gene lookup returns CDR1 GTSNPN and CDR2 SVGIG (reference sequence). The ends were cut back, 0 bases at V and 8 bases at J, with 11 bases in the middle. CDR3 sequence: CAWSVGERDSPLHF. The CDR3 bases are TGTGCCTGGAGTGTGGGGGAGAGGGATTCACCCCTCCACTTT.

This sequence joins TRBV4-1 and TRBJ1-5; TRBD1 is a possible D gene (5 bases). Trimming pared 0 bases from V and 4 bases from J, leaving 10 bases between. The CDR3 is made up of 15 amino acids. Germline loops: CDR1 MGHRA, CDR2 YSYEKL. CDR3 region: CASSQEGGANQPQHF. CDR3 DNA sequence: TGCGCCAGCAGCCAAGAAGGAGGGGCGAATCAGCCCCAGCATTTT.

This clonotype occurred once. This CDR3 reads CASSVPSGRDTGELFF. CDR3 coding DNA: TGCGCCAGCAGCGTACCTAGCGGGAGGGACACCGGGGAGCTGTTTTTT. The V call is TRBV5-1, the J call TRBJ2-2, with TRBD2 identical over 12 bases. J was trimmed by 3 bases and V by 4 bases; bases with no gene match: 4. Germline V gene sequence: CDR1 SGHRS, CDR2 YFSETQ. This CDR3 is 16 amino acids long. The variable domain in full, with the rest retrieved from reference TRBV5-1 and TRBJ2-2, is KAGVTQTPRYLIKTRGQQVTLSCSPISGHRSVSWYQQTPGQGLQFLFEYFSETQRNKGNFPGRFSGRQFSNSRSEMNVSTLELGDSALYLCASSVPSGRDTGELFFGEGSRLTVL.

This chain links TRBV6-2 or TRBV6-3 with TRBJ2-7, with D possibly matching TRBD1 (5 bases). Per germline, CDR1 MNHEY and CDR2 SVGEGT. V was cut by 7 bases and J by 1 base, with 11 bases left in between. The CDR3 length is 13 residues. The DNA for the CDR3 is TGTGCCAGCACAGGGTTACCATCCTACGAGCAGTACTTC. Amino acids: CASTGLPSYEQYF.

In this sample, this clonotype turned up a few times. This sequence joins TRBV18 and TRBJ2-7; D could derive from TRBD1 or TRBD2 (5 bases each). Trimming pared 3 bases from V and 0 bases from J, leaving 9 bases between. The length of the CDR3 is 14 residues. Germline-derived CDR1 and CDR2 are KGHSH and LQKENI. CDR3 protein: CASSPSGRSYEQYF. Here the CDR3 DNA reads TGTGCCAGCTCACCCTCGGGACGCTCCTACGAGCAGTACTTC.

The chain is built from TRBV5-4 and TRBJ2-7, with D maybe TRBD1 (5 bases). The V gene's germline CDR1 is SGHNT and CDR2 YYREEE (reference sequence). Trimming took off 0 bases at V and 6 bases at J, with 13 bases between the two ends. The CDR3 loop spans 14 amino acids. The CDR3 region is CASSLDPGKSEQYF. The CDR3 DNA is TGTGCCAGCAGCTTGGATCCAGGGAAGAGCGAGCAGTACTTC.

The chain couples TRBV6-5 to TRBJ1-2; no clear D. The CDR3 has 16 amino acids. V was clipped by 0 bases and J by 6 bases, with 17 bases between them. CDR1 and CDR2 from the germline V gene are MNHEY and SVGAGI. In DNA, the CDR3 is TGTGCCAGCAGTTACTCGAGAATACAGCGGGCTGATGGCTACACCTTC. Translated, it gives CASSYSRIQRADGYTF.

The V gene is TRBV7-9, the J gene TRBJ1-1; D remains ambiguous. The CDR3 spans 11 residues. Trimming took off 8 bases at V and 3 bases at J, with 7 bases between the two ends. Germline V lookup: CDR1 SEHNR, CDR2 FQNEAQ (reference sequence). The CDR3 loop is CASRRYTEAFF. DNA for the CDR3: TGTGCCAGCCGCAGGTACACTGAAGCTTTCTTT.

V and J are TRBV4-1 and TRBJ2-3; 10 bases fit TRBD1. Germline CDR1 MGHRA, CDR2 YSYEKL. CDR3 length: 17 residues. V shed 3 bases and J 3 bases; nucleotides not matched to a gene: 9. Written as DNA, the CDR3 is TGCGCCAGCAGCCATACGACCGGGACAGGGGCGACAGATACGCAGTATTTT. It encodes CASSHTTGTGATDTQYF.

This clonotype appeared once. The gene calls are TRBV18 and TRBJ1-1; 7 bases map to TRBD1. Germline V gene sequence: CDR1 KGHSH, CDR2 LQKENI. V lost 3 bases to trimming and J lost 7 bases; unmatched junction nucleotides: 5. The CDR3 contains 13 residues. The CDR3 here is CASSPGTAHEAFF. The DNA of the CDR3 is TGTGCCAGCTCACCCGGGACAGCCCATGAAGCTTTCTTT.

The chain has TRBV3-1 and TRBJ1-4, with a weak D call TRBD1 (6 bases). V lost 5 bases and J 4 bases, leaving 14 bases between the germline ends. The CDR3 consists of 15 residues. CDR1 is LGHDT and CDR2 is YNNKEL in the germline V gene (reference sequence). The CDR3 is CASSYGGLGNEKLFF. The CDR3 DNA reads as TGTGCCAGCAGCTATGGGGGGCTTGGTAATGAAAAACTGTTTTTT.

This chain connects TRBV7-9 to TRBJ1-5, with D tentatively TRBD1 (5 bases). Germline assignment: CDR1 SEHNR and CDR2 FQNEAQ (reference sequence). Trimming stripped 5 bases from V and 6 bases from J, with 11 bases between. The CDR3 sequence is 13 residues long. CDR3: CASSRGVGQPQHF. Here the CDR3 DNA reads TGTGCCAGCAGCCGGGGGGTTGGTCAGCCCCAGCATTTT.